These 32 T cell receptor beta chains were all obtained from the same sample, sequenced in a study of CD8+ T cells in alopecia areata (dated by TCRdb to the late 2010s). The method was the immunoSEQ multiplex PCR assay. To provide template for TCR sequencing, every sample had RNA extracted and reverse transcribed into cDNA. TCRdb obtained this table from immuneACCESS and retained in-frame rearrangements with V and J assigned. These tables miss some clones; where compared with another copy, unresolved V genes account for less than half of the shortfall, and the remainder is unexplained. This sample gives about 130,000 clones in total; 45% to 50% of them show up just once. Clones ranked in the top ten supply around 20% of the sample. Per the publication, the time point label means: baseline before oral tofacitinib. Sequencing used CD8+ T cells sorted from blood, obtained at week 0. These TCRs come from a human donor with alopecia areata.

This clone has a handful of counts. The chain recombines TRBV6-5 with TRBJ2-7; no firm D call. CDR1 MNHEY and CDR2 SVGAGI come from the germline V gene. This CDR3 spans 11 amino acids. Deletions cut 2 bases from V and 3 bases from J, with 2 bases between. The CDR3 DNA reads TGTGCCAGCAGTTACGACTACGAGCAGTACTTC. Protein sequence: CASSYDYEQYF.

This clone was seen a few times. The chain employs TRBV6-1 and TRBJ1-4; TRBD1 aligns across 9 bases. The CDR3 has 14 amino acids. The germline V gene has CDR1 MNHNS and CDR2 SASEGT. Trimming removed 1 base from V and 7 bases from J; junction bases left unmatched: 1. CDR3 bases: TGTGCCAGCAGTGAAGGGACAGGGGTTGAAAAACTGTTTTTT. Translation gives CASSEGTGVEKLFF.

The genes are TRBV19 and TRBJ2-1; 10 bases fit TRBD1. The CDR3 covers 15 residues. With 3 bases clipped from V and 5 bases from J, the junction kept 4 bases outside the gene matches. CDR1 is LNHDA, CDR2 SQIVND, per germline (reference sequence). The CDR3 reads CASSIRDRGDNEQFF. The CDR3 nucleotides are TGTGCCAGTAGTATCCGGGACAGGGGCGACAATGAGCAGTTCTTC.

The chain links TRBV6-5 to TRBJ2-7; D gene uncertain. V was cut by 6 bases and J by 3 bases, with 9 bases left in between. Looked up from germline, CDR1 is MNHEY and CDR2 is SVGAGI. This CDR3 is 12 amino acids long. CDR3 in DNA: TGTGCCAGCAGAGACGGCTACTACGAGCAGTACTTC. Protein: CASRDGYYEQYF.

The chain couples TRBV5-1 to TRBJ2-3; maybe TRBD2 (7 bases). The CDR3 sequence is 17 residues long. Germline V gene sequence: CDR1 SGHRS, CDR2 YFSETQ. Deletions cut 1 base from V and 0 bases from J, with 15 bases between. CDR3 amino acids: CASSLPPGGRSTDTQYF. In DNA, the CDR3 is TGCGCCAGCAGCTTGCCGCCGGGGGGCCGAAGCACAGATACGCAGTATTTT.

The gene calls are TRBV2 and TRBJ2-3; D gene unclear. The CDR3 is made up of 14 amino acids. Trimming pared 5 bases from V and 2 bases from J, leaving 11 bases between. Per germline, CDR1 SNHLY and CDR2 FYNNEI. The DNA for the CDR3 is TGTGCCAGCAGTCAAGGGTGGTCCACAGATACGCAGTATTTT. This translates into CASSQGWSTDTQYF.

The gene calls are TRBV7-6 and TRBJ1-2; 9 bases fit TRBD1. Germline V gives CDR1 SGHVS, CDR2 FNYEAQ. The CDR3 covers 16 residues. The V gene end was trimmed by 5 bases and the J gene end by 3 bases; junction bases not matched to a gene: 10. CDR3 protein: CASSPFTGGLDYGYTF. CDR3 bases: TGTGCCAGCAGCCCTTTTACAGGGGGCTTGGACTATGGCTACACCTTC.

J is TRBJ1-1 and V is TRBV15; D gene ambiguous. The CDR3 sequence is 12 residues long. V was clipped by 3 bases and J by 2 bases, with 4 bases between them. CDR1 is LNHNV, CDR2 YYDKDF, per germline (reference sequence). The CDR3 loop reads CATSRENTEAFF. The CDR3 bases are TGTGCCACCAGCAGGGAAAACACTGAAGCTTTCTTT.

This clone was counted a few times. This chain joins TRBV13 and TRBJ2-7, with D tentatively TRBD2 (5 bases). Per the germline V gene, CDR1 is PRHDT and CDR2 is FYEKMQ (reference sequence). CDR3 size: 12 residues. With 5 bases removed from V and 4 bases from J, the gap between germline ends came to 9 bases. The CDR3, as DNA: TGTGCCAGCAGCCGCGGGTCATACGAGCAGTACTTC. Translation gives CASSRGSYEQYF.

The V call is TRBV29-1, the J call TRBJ2-7; D unresolved. This CDR3 contains 12 residues. V lost 3 bases to trimming and J lost 3 bases, with 9 bases between them. Germline CDR1 and CDR2: SQVTM and ANQGSEA. The CDR3 DNA is TGCAGCGTTGAGGTGGACGACTACGAGCAGTACTTC. It translates to CSVEVDDYEQYF.

This clone has more than one count but fewer than ten. The rearrangement joins TRBV29-1 to TRBJ2-2; 10 bases map to TRBD1. This CDR3 is 16 amino acids long. With 0 bases clipped from V and 5 bases from J, the junction kept 6 bases outside the gene matches. Germline CDR1 and CDR2: SQVTM and ANQGSEA. CDR3 protein: CSVEEGQGPVTGELFF. The CDR3 DNA follows: TGCAGCGTTGAAGAGGGACAGGGGCCAGTAACCGGGGAGCTGTTTTTT.

There are a few counts of this clone. V and J are TRBV5-1 and TRBJ1-5; D may be TRBD1 (6 bases). V was trimmed by 5 bases and J by 0 bases, leaving 18 bases between them. Germline assignment: CDR1 SGHRS and CDR2 YFSETQ. The CDR3 loop spans 17 amino acids. CDR3 in amino acids: CASSVDGGPYSNQPQHF. The CDR3 nucleotides are TGCGCCAGCAGTGTTGATGGGGGGCCATATAGCAATCAGCCCCAGCATTTT.

This clone was detected only a few times. This sequence joins TRBV27 and TRBJ2-1, with D perhaps matching TRBD1 or TRBD2 (6 bases each). This CDR3 has 15 amino acids. The germline V gene encodes CDR1 MNHEY and CDR2 SMNVEV (reference sequence). Deletions cut 7 bases from V and 5 bases from J, with 18 bases between. In nucleotides, the CDR3 is TGTGCCAGCAACACTTGGGGGGCAAATGACAATGAGCAGTTCTTC. Protein product: CASNTWGANDNEQFF.

This rearrangement joins TRBV7-6 to TRBJ2-3; 13 nucleotides line up with TRBD2. The trim removed 5 bases at V and 6 bases at J, leaving 2 bases unmatched. Germline CDR1 SGHVS, CDR2 FNYEAQ. The CDR3 runs to 14 residues. The CDR3 protein is CASSPLAGGDTQYF. The CDR3 DNA follows: TGTGCCAGCAGCCCACTAGCGGGAGGGGATACGCAGTATTTT.

The chain is built from TRBV15 and TRBJ2-7; D perhaps matches TRBD1 (5 bases). The CDR3 extends over 14 amino acids. V dropped 5 bases and J dropped 4 bases, with 15 bases sitting between them. From germline, CDR1 is LNHNV and CDR2 YYDKDF (reference sequence). In DNA form, the CDR3 reads TGTGCCACCAGCGCAGCTCAGGGCAATTACGAGCAGTACTTC. This gives the protein CATSAAQGNYEQYF.

CDR3 in DNA: TGTGCCAGCAGACCCACGGGAAGCTCCTACAATGAGCAGTTCTTC. It encodes CASRPTGSSYNEQFF. The rearrangement joins TRBV5-6 to TRBJ2-1; D may be TRBD2 (5 bases). In germline, CDR1 is SGHDT, CDR2 YYEEEE. Trimming removed 5 bases from V and 0 bases from J, with 12 bases in between. The CDR3 has 15 residues.

The CDR3 region is CASSPPVIDTQYF. CDR3 bases: TGCGCCAGCAGCCCCCCCGTTATAGATACGCAGTATTTT. This chain joins TRBV4-1 and TRBJ2-3; no clear D gene. CDR1 and CDR2 from the germline V gene are MGHRA and YSYEKL. The CDR3 runs 13 residues. V lost 4 bases and J lost 5, with 10 bases in between.

The chain carries TRBV29-1 and TRBJ1-1, with D possibly being TRBD1 (6 bases). The V end lost 3 bases, the J end lost 6 bases, and 11 bases lay between the germline ends. This CDR3 has 12 residues. Looked up from germline, CDR1 is SQVTM and CDR2 is ANQGSEA. DNA of the CDR3: TGCAGCGTTGACCACGAGGGGGCTGAAGCTTTCTTT. Translating gives CSVDHEGAEAFF. The full variable domain, completed using reference TRBV29-1 and TRBJ1-1, is SAVISQKPSRDICQRGTSLTIQCQVDSQVTMMFWYRQQPGQSLTLIATANQGSEATYESGFVIDKFPISRPNLTFSTLTVSNMSPEDSSIYLCSVDHEGAEAFFGQGTRLTVV.

This chain joins TRBV7-8 and TRBJ2-1; no clear D. V lost 5 bases, J lost 8 bases, and 10 bases lay in between. Germline lookup yields CDR1 SGHVS and CDR2 FQNEAQ. The CDR3 contains 12 residues. The CDR3 is CASSPSGDEQFF. The CDR3 nucleotides read TGTGCCAGCAGCCCTTCTGGGGATGAGCAGTTCTTC. The variable domain in full, with the rest retrieved from reference TRBV7-8 and TRBJ2-1, is GAGVSQSPRYKVAKRGQDVALRCDPISGHVSLFWYQQALGQGPEFLTYFQNEAQLDKSGLPSDRFFAERPEGSVSTLKIQRTQQEDSAVYLCASSPSGDEQFFGPGTRLTVL.

This clone turned up a few times. The V and J genes are TRBV5-6 and TRBJ2-1; D gene ambiguous. The CDR3 is 14 amino acids. Trimming removed 1 base at V and 8 bases at J, with 13 bases between. CDR1 is SGHDT, CDR2 YYEEEE, per germline. The CDR3, as DNA: TGTGCCAGCAGCTTGTCCCTCCTGGTTGATGAGCAGTTCTTC. This gives the protein CASSLSLLVDEQFF.

The genes are TRBV9 and TRBJ2-3, with TRBD1 matching 9 bases. This CDR3 has 18 amino acids. The ends lost 0 bases at V and 1 base at J; junction bases unmatched: 9. Germline CDR1 reads SGDLS; CDR2 reads YYNGEE. The CDR3: CASSVGRDRAQGTDTQYF. The CDR3, as DNA: TGTGCCAGCAGCGTAGGCCGGGACAGGGCCCAGGGCACAGATACGCAGTATTTT.

This clone was seen ten or more times. The rearrangement links TRBV6-1 to TRBJ2-3, with D perhaps matching TRBD1 (6 bases). The CDR3 has 15 amino acids. CDR1 is MNHNS, CDR2 SASEGT, per germline. Trimming took 7 bases from V and 2 from J, leaving 16 bases between them. CDR3 residues: CASNLGDRHTDTQYF. CDR3 coding DNA: TGTGCCAGCAACCTGGGAGACAGGCACACAGATACGCAGTATTTT.

This clone was detected only a few times. This sequence joins TRBV29-1 and TRBJ2-2, with D maybe TRBD2 (5 bases). CDR3 size: 12 residues. Germline values: CDR1 SQVTM, CDR2 ANQGSEA. The CDR3 nucleotides read TGCATCGGAGGAGACTCCACCGGGGAGCTGTTTTTT. This gives the protein CIGGDSTGELFF.

This CDR3 is CASSSQGYEQYF. The CDR3, as DNA: TGTGCCAGCAGCTCACAGGGTTACGAGCAGTACTTC. The gene calls are TRBV11-2 and TRBJ2-7; the D gene is possibly TRBD1 (6 bases). The CDR3 extends over 12 amino acids. V was clipped by 4 bases and J by 4 bases, with 8 bases between them. Germline V gives CDR1 SGHAT, CDR2 FQNNGV.

V gene TRBV2 combines with J gene TRBJ2-2; 10 positions agree with TRBD2. Germline V gene sequence: CDR1 SNHLY, CDR2 FYNNEI. The CDR3 extends over 13 amino acids. Losses at the gene ends were 6 bases for V and 8 bases for J; bases not matched to a gene: 3. In DNA, the CDR3 is TGTGCCAGCAGACTAGCGGGGAGTGGGGAGCTGTTTTTT. The encoded protein is CASRLAGSGELFF.

V and J are TRBV29-1 and TRBJ1-1; 11 nucleotides align to TRBD1. V lost 7 bases, J lost 0 bases, and 10 bases stayed unmatched. Germline-derived CDR1 and CDR2 are SQVTM and ANQGSEA. This CDR3 has 16 amino acids. The CDR3 nucleotides are TGCAGCGCCTACGGGGACAGGGGGGACTTGAACACTGAAGCTTTCTTT. Protein: CSAYGDRGDLNTEAFF. Full variable domain (outside the CDR3, taken from reference TRBV29-1 and TRBJ1-1): SAVISQKPSRDICQRGTSLTIQCQVDSQVTMMFWYRQQPGQSLTLIATANQGSEATYESGFVIDKFPISRPNLTFSTLTVSNMSPEDSSIYLCSAYGDRGDLNTEAFFGQGTRLTVV.

The rearrangement uses TRBV2 and TRBJ2-5, with D perhaps matching TRBD1 or TRBD2 (5 bases each). Germline CDR1 reads SNHLY; CDR2 reads FYNNEI. Trimming removed 4 bases from V and 5 bases from J, with 20 bases in between. CDR3 length: 16 amino acids. This CDR3 is CASSVLLGDLKETQYF. The CDR3 bases are TGTGCCAGCAGTGTTTTATTGGGGGATCTTAAGGAGACCCAGTACTTC.

V usage is TRBV19 and J usage is TRBJ1-6; perhaps TRBD1 as D (5 bases). Germline loops: CDR1 LNHDA, CDR2 SQIVND (reference sequence). Trimming removed 8 bases from V and 7 bases from J, with 12 bases in between. The CDR3 length is 13 residues. The CDR3 reads CASAAAGNSPLHF. The CDR3, as DNA: TGTGCCAGTGCCGCGGCAGGGAATTCACCCCTCCACTTT. The full variable domain, rest sourced from reference TRBV19 and TRBJ1-6, is DGGITQSPKYLFRKEGQNVTLSCEQNLNHDAMYWYRQDPGQGLRLIYYSQIVNDFQKGDIAEGYSVSREKKESFPLTVTSAQKNPTAFYLCASAAAGNSPLHFGNGTRLTVT.

The V gene is TRBV5-4, the J gene TRBJ2-7, with D perhaps TRBD1 or TRBD2 (5 bases each). CDR1 SGHNT and CDR2 YYREEE come from the germline V gene (reference sequence). Trimming cost V 3 bases and J 9 bases, with 13 bases left between them. The CDR3 spans 12 residues. CDR3 loop: CASSSGLGTQYF. In DNA, the CDR3 is TGTGCCAGCAGCTCCGGGCTGGGGACGCAGTACTTC.

This clone came up a few times. The rearrangement joins TRBV30 to TRBJ2-2; D uncertain. V was pared by 7 bases and J by 0 bases, with 6 bases between. Germline assignment: CDR1 GTSNPN and CDR2 SVGIG (reference sequence). CDR3 length: 12 amino acids. CDR3 in DNA: TGTGCCTCTGACCCGAACACCGGGGAGCTGTTTTTT. Amino acid sequence: CASDPNTGELFF. Full variable domain (rest looked up from reference TRBV30 and TRBJ2-2): SQTIHQWPATLVQPVGSPLSLECTVEGTSNPNLYWYRQAAGRGLQLLFYSVGIGQISSEVPQNLSASRPQDRQFILSSKKLLLSDSGFYLCASDPNTGELFFGEGSRLTVL.

This clone was detected only a few times. The chain couples TRBV6-6 to TRBJ1-1, with D maybe TRBD1 (6 bases). V lost 5 bases, J lost 7 bases, and 14 bases lay in between. The CDR3 totals 13 residues. Germline V gene lookup returns CDR1 MNHNY and CDR2 SVGAGI (reference sequence). Written as DNA, the CDR3 is TGTGCCAGCAGTAATCACAGGGTTAGTGAAGCTTTCTTT. It yields the protein CASSNHRVSEAFF.

The rearrangement uses TRBV7-9 and TRBJ2-7; 9 bases agree with TRBD1. This CDR3 region has 15 residues. Germline V gives CDR1 SEHNR, CDR2 FQNEAQ (reference sequence). Trimming cost V 5 bases and J 6 bases; bases outside gene matches: 11. As DNA, the CDR3 is TGTGCCAGCAGCGGAGCAGGGACAGGGTACCCCGAGCAGTACTTC. Residues: CASSGAGTGYPEQYF.